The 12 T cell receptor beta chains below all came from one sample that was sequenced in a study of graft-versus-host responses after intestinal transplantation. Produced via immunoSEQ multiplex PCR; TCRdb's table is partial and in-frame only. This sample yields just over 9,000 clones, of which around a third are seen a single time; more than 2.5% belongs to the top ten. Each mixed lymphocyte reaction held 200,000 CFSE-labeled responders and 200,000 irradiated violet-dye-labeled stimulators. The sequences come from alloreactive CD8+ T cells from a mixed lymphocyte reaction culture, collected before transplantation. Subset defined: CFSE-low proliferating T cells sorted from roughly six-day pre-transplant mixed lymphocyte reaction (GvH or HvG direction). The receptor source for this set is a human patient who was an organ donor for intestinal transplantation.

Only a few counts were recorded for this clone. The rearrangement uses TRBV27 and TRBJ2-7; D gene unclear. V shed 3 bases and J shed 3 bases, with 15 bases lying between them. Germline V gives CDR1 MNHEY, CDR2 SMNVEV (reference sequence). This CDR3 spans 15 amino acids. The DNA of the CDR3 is TGTGCCAGCAGTTTGAGTAGCATTTTTTACTACGAGCAGTACTTC. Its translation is CASSLSSIFYYEQYF.

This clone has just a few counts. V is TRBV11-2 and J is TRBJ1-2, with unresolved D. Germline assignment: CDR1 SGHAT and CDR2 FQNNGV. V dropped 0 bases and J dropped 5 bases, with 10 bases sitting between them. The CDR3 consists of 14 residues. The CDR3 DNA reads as TGTGCCAGCAGCTTAGAACCGGTAGTATATGGCTACACCTTC. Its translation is CASSLEPVVYGYTF.

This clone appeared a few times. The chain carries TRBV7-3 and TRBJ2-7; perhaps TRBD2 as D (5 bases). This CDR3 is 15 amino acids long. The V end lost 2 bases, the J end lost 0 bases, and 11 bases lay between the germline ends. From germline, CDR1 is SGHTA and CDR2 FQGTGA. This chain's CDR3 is CASSLVMGSSYEQYF. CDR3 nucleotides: TGTGCCAGCAGCTTAGTCATGGGGAGCTCCTACGAGCAGTACTTC.

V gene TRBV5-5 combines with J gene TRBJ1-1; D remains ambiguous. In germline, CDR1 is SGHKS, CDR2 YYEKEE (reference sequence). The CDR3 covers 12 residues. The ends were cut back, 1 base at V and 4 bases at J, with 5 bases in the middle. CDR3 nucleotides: TGTGCCAGCAGCTTGACGGGCACTGAAGCTTTCTTT. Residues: CASSLTGTEAFF. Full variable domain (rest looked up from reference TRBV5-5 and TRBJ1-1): DAGVTQSPTHLIKTRGQQVTLRCSPISGHKSVSWYQQVLGQGPQFIFQYYEKEERGRGNFPDRFSARQFPNYSSELNVNALLLGDSALYLCASSLTGTEAFFGQGTRLTVV.

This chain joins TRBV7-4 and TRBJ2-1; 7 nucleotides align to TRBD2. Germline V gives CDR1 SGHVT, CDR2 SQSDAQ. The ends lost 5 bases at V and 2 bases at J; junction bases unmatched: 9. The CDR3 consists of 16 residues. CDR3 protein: CASSPAGVTPYNEQFF. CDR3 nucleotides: TGTGCCAGCAGCCCCGCGGGAGTCACGCCCTACAATGAGCAGTTCTTC.

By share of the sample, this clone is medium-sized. The CDR3 spells CASSLAGLGPEAFF. CDR3 nucleotide sequence: TGTGCCAGCAGTTTAGCAGGGCTAGGCCCTGAAGCTTTCTTT. The chain links TRBV27 to TRBJ1-1, with D possibly matching TRBD1 (5 bases). Trimming pared 2 bases from V and 6 bases from J, leaving 13 bases between. There are 14 residues in the CDR3. CDR1 is MNHEY and CDR2 is SMNVEV in the germline V gene (reference sequence).

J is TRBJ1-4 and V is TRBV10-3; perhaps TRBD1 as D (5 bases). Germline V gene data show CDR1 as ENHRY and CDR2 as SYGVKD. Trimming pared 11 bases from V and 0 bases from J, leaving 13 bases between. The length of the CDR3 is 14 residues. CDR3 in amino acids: CASGGSSTNEKLFF. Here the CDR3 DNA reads TGTGCCTCCGGGGGGAGTTCAACTAATGAAAAACTGTTTTTT.

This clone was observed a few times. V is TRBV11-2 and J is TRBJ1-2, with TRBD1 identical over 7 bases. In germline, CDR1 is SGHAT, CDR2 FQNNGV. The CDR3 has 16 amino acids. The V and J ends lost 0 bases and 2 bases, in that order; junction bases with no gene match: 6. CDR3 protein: CASSLDSDRANYGYTF. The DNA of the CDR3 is TGTGCCAGCAGCTTAGATAGCGACAGGGCCAACTATGGCTACACCTTC.

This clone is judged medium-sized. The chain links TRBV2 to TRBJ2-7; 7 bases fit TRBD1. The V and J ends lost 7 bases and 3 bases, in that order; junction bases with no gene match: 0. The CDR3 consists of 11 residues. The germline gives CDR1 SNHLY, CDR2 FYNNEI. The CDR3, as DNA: TGTGCCAGCAACAGGGGCTACGAGCAGTACTTC. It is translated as CASNRGYEQYF.

CDR3: CASSLAWGAGGNNEQFF. The CDR3 bases are TGTGCCAGCAGCTTAGCGTGGGGAGCGGGAGGCAACAATGAGCAGTTCTTC. The chain links TRBV11-1 to TRBJ2-1; 9 bases are a match to TRBD2. CDR3 length equals 17 residues. V lost 0 bases and J lost 5; bases outside the gene matches: 8. Germline V gene lookup returns CDR1 SGHAT and CDR2 FQDESV (reference sequence).

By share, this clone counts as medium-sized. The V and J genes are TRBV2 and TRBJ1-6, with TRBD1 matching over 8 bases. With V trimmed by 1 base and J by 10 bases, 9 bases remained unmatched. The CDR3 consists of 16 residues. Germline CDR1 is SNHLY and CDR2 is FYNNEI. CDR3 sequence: CASSEGWAGGKSPLHF. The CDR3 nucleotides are TGTGCCAGCAGTGAAGGATGGGCAGGGGGCAAGTCACCCCTCCACTTT.

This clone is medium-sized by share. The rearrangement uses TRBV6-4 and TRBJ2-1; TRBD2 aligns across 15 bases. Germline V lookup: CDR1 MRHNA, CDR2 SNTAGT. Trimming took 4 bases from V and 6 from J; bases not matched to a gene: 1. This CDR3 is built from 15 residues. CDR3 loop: CASSGTSGGANEQFF. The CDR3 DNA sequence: TGTGCCAGCAGTGGGACTAGCGGGGGGGCCAATGAGCAGTTCTTC.